The 2 T cell receptor beta chains below all came from one sample that was sequenced in a study of T cell responses to AZD1222 COVID-19 vaccine. Clones were read by immunoSEQ multiplex PCR, and TCRdb kept only the in-frame ones, dropping some. The sample lists about 140,000 clones, around nine tenths seen once, with approximately 3.6% in the top ten. Here the sequenced sample was peripheral blood, taken on day 0 of AZD1222 vaccination. These TCRs come from an adult in good health.

This clone was seen just once. CDR3 DNA sequence: TGTGCCAGCAGCCGCAATACAGGGGGCACTGAAGCTTTCTTT. This encodes CASSRNTGGTEAFF. The rearrangement uses TRBV3-1 (or the pseudogene TRBV3-2) and TRBJ1-1; 8 nucleotides match TRBD1. The CDR3 is 14 amino acids. Losses at the gene ends were 4 bases for V and 4 bases for J; bases not matched to a gene: 5. CDR1 and CDR2 from the germline V gene are LGHDT and YNNKEL (reference sequence).

The chain uses TRBV3-1 (or the pseudogene TRBV3-2) and TRBJ1-5, with a weak D call TRBD1 (6 bases). Deletions cut 3 bases from V and 0 bases from J, with 12 bases between. CDR1 LGHDT and CDR2 YNNKEL come from the germline V gene (reference sequence). The CDR3 sequence is 16 residues long. The chain's CDR3 is CASSQGRGLSNQPQHF. The CDR3 DNA reads as TGTGCCAGCAGCCAGGGGCGGGGGCTTAGCAATCAGCCCCAGCATTTT.